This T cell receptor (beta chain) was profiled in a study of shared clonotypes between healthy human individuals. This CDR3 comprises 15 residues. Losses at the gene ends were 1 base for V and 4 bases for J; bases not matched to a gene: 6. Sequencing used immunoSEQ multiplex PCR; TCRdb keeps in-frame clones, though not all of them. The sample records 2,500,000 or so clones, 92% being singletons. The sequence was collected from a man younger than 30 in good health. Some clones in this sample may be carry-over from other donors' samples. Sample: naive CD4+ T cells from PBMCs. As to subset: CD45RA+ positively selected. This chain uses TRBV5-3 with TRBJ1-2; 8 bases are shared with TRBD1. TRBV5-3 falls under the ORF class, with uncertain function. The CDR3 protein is CARSLYPGGTYGYTF. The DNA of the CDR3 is TGTGCCAGAAGCTTGTACCCAGGGGGCACCTATGGCTACACCTTC.